These 10 T cell receptor beta chains share one sample of origin, sequenced in a study of T-cell memory formation after mild COVID-19. One entry per CDR3 protein results from TCRdb running MiXCR on the 5' RACE reads. The table includes under 300,000 distinct CDR3 sequences, roughly 8.2% detected once. Sequencing input: PBMCs or a T cell subset sorted from them (not recorded which). The source of these receptors is a man aged 18 to 29 who had mild COVID-19 (a few samples of this study predate the infection). Cell type and time point are not known.

The chain has TRBV6-1 and TRBJ2-3; the match to TRBD2 covers 9 bases. The CDR3 totals 15 residues. V lost 6 bases and J lost 2; bases outside the gene matches: 6. Germline V gene lookup returns CDR1 MNHNS and CDR2 SASEGT. CDR3 DNA: TGTGCCAGCAGCCGAGCGGGGGGAATCACAGATACGCAGTATTTT. Translating gives CASSRAGGITDTQYF.

This clonotype has more than one count but fewer than ten. The rearrangement uses TRBV9 and TRBJ2-1; 10 bases align to TRBD2. CDR1 SGDLS and CDR2 YYNGEE come from the germline V gene. V shed 0 bases, J shed 9 bases, and the junction held 12 bases outside the gene matches. This CDR3 comprises 17 residues. The chain's CDR3 is CASSVGAERGGAVEQFF. The CDR3 coding sequence is TGTGCCAGCAGCGTAGGAGCGGAGCGGGGGGGTGCAGTTGAGCAGTTCTTC.

V gene TRBV5-1 combines with J gene TRBJ2-7, with 8 bases identical to TRBD2. The junction had 5 bases not matched to a gene; V was cut back by 0 bases and J by 3 bases. Germline CDR1 is SGHRS and CDR2 is YFSETQ. CDR3 length: 15 amino acids. The CDR3 loop is CASSLVLSGVYEQYF. The CDR3 nucleotides read TGCGCCAGCAGCTTGGTTCTTAGCGGGGTCTACGAGCAGTACTTC. Full variable domain (missing parts from reference TRBV5-1 and TRBJ2-7): KAGVTQTPRYLIKTRGQQVTLSCSPISGHRSVSWYQQTPGQGLQFLFEYFSETQRNKGNFPGRFSGRQFSNSRSEMNVSTLELGDSALYLCASSLVLSGVYEQYFGPGTRLTVT.

This chain joins TRBV5-1 and TRBJ2-2; TRBD2 matches at 9 bases. CDR1 is SGHRS, CDR2 YFSETQ, per germline. The junction had 5 bases not matched to a gene; V was cut back by 4 bases and J by 4 bases. This CDR3 is 15 amino acids long. The CDR3 nucleotides read TGCGCCAGCAGCAGACTAGCGGCGGGCACCGGGGAGCTGTTTTTT. This codes for CASSRLAAGTGELFF.

The rearrangement links TRBV7-3 to TRBJ2-7; tentative D call: TRBD2 (6 bases). Trimming left V 5 bases short and J 3 bases short, with 14 bases between. Looked up from germline, CDR1 is SGHTA and CDR2 is FQGTGA. This CDR3 is 14 amino acids long. CDR3 DNA sequence: TGTGCCAGCAGCCCCGGGACTCCGATCTACGAGCAGTACTTC. It codes for CASSPGTPIYEQYF. The full variable domain, rest sourced from reference TRBV7-3 and TRBJ2-7, is GAGVSQTPSNKVTEKGKYVELRCDPISGHTALYWYRQSLGQGPEFLIYFQGTGAADDSGLPNDRFFAVRPEGSVSTLKIQRTERGDSAVYLCASSPGTPIYEQYFGPGTRLTVT.

This chain connects TRBV6-2 or TRBV6-3 to TRBJ1-2; TRBD1 aligns across 9 bases. From germline, CDR1 is MNHEY and CDR2 SVGEGT. V shed 5 bases and J 8 bases; nucleotides not matched to a gene: 12. The length of the CDR3 is 15 residues. CDR3 nucleotides: TGTGCCAGCAGTCCAGGCGGACAGGGGAGGAAGGGCTACACCTTC. As protein: CASSPGGQGRKGYTF.

The chain couples TRBV19 to TRBJ2-2, with TRBD1 matching 9 bases. Germline CDR1 is LNHDA and CDR2 is SQIVND (reference sequence). J gave up 3 bases and V 3 bases, and 5 bases lay outside the gene matches. This CDR3 has 16 amino acids. The DNA of the CDR3 is TGTGCCAGTAGTATCGGGACAGGGCTCTACACCGGGGAGCTGTTTTTT. This sequence encodes CASSIGTGLYTGELFF.

The chain carries TRBV6-5 and TRBJ1-1, with a possible D match to TRBD1 (5 bases). V lost 6 bases to trimming and J lost 4 bases, with 18 bases between them. The length of the CDR3 is 15 residues. Per germline, CDR1 MNHEY and CDR2 SVGAGI. The CDR3 DNA follows: TGTGCCAGCAGCCGTACTCCTAGGGGCGGCACTGAAGCTTTCTTT. Amino acids: CASSRTPRGGTEAFF.

This clonotype was detected ten times or more. V gene TRBV10-3 combines with J gene TRBJ2-1; TRBD2 matches at 10 bases. V gave up 4 bases and J gave up 8 bases; unmatched junction bases: 8. CDR3 length equals 15 residues. Germline V gene lookup returns CDR1 ENHRY and CDR2 SYGVKD. The CDR3 nucleotides read TGTGCCATCAGTGGTCAGCGGGGGGGCCAGGATGAGCAGTTCTTC. It translates to CAISGQRGGQDEQFF.

This sequence joins TRBV20-1 and TRBJ1-1, with D possibly TRBD1 on 5 matching bases. This CDR3 is 16 amino acids long. With 6 bases removed from V and 4 bases from J, the gap between germline ends came to 24 bases. Germline assignment: CDR1 DFQATT and CDR2 SNEGSKA (reference sequence). The CDR3 sequence: CSASFPDWGVGTEAFF. The CDR3 nucleotides are TGCAGTGCGTCATTTCCCGACTGGGGGGTTGGCACTGAAGCTTTCTTT.